This T cell receptor beta chain was identified during a study of blood T cell repertoires in COVID-19. As originally analysed: Reference gene primer amplification yielded estimated nucleated cell counts. Sequencing used immunoSEQ multiplex PCR; TCRdb keeps in-frame clones, though not all of them. The V and J calls and clone size were taken over from that table, and D and trimming were inferred from the DNA. The sample lists 95,000 to 120,000 clones; 84% were seen once. The CDR3 spans 13 residues. V was cut by 6 bases and J by 4 bases, with 13 bases left in between. CDR1 and CDR2 (germline): SGHNT, YENEEA.

Sequencing was carried out using peripheral blood. V is TRBV11-3 and J is TRBJ2-7; D possibly corresponds to TRBD1 (5 bases). This clonotype originated in a woman between 40 and 55 years old with acute or convalescent COVID-19. CDR3 in DNA: TGTGCCAGCAGAGGCCTCAGGGATTACGAGCAGTACTTC. As protein: CASRGLRDYEQYF.